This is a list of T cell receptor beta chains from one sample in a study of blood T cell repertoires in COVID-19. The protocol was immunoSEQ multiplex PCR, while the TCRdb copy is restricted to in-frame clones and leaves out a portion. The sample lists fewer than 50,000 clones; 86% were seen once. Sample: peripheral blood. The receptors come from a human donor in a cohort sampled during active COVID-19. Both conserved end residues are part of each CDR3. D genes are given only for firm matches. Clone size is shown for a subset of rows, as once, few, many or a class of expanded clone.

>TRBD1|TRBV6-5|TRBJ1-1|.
CASRGWDRGNTEAFF
TGTGCCAGCAGGGGCTGGGACAGGGGGAACACTGAAGCTTTCTTT
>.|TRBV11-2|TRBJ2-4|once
CASSLAKAKNIQYF
TGTGCCAGCAGCTTAGCCAAAGCCAAAAACATTCAGTACTTC
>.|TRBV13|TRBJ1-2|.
CASSPDRNYGYTF
TGTGCCAGCAGCCCGGACAGAAACTATGGCTACACCTTC
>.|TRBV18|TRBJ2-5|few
CASSPESSGTQYF
TGTGCCAGCTCACCGGAGTCCTCGGGGACCCAGTACTTC
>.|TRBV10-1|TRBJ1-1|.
CASRSGTEAFF
TGCGCCAGCAGAAGCGGTACTGAAGCTTTCTTT
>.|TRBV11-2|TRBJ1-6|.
CASSSPFGPGITSPLHF
TGTGCCAGCAGCTCCCCATTCGGTCCAGGGATCACCTCACCCCTCCACTTT
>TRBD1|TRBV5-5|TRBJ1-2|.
CASSARGQSSNYGYTF
TGTGCCAGCAGCGCCAGGGGGCAATCGTCTAACTATGGCTACACCTTC
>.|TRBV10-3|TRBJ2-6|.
CAISERSTGANVLTF
TGTGCCATCAGTGAACGGAGCACTGGGGCCAACGTCCTGACTTTC
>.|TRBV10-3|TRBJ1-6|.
CAISELRTNSPLHF
TGTGCCATCAGTGAATTGAGGACAAATTCACCCCTCCACTTT
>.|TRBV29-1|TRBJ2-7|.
CSVSPGSYEQYF
TGCAGCGTTTCCCCAGGGTCCTACGAGCAGTACTTC
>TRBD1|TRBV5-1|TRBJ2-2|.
CASQSPGQGSIGELFF
TGCGCCAGCCAATCCCCGGGACAGGGGAGCATCGGGGAGCTGTTTTTT
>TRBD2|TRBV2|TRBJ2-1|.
CASSEQRGGYNEQFF
TGTGCCAGCAGTGAACAGCGGGGGGGATACAATGAGCAGTTCTTC
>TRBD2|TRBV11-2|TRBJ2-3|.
CASGSLAGVTTPPDTQYF
TGTGCCAGCGGCTCACTAGCGGGAGTCACAACCCCGCCAGATACGCAGTATTTT
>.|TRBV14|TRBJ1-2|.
CASSQGLGYTF
TGTGCCAGCAGCCAAGGACTCGGCTACACCTTC
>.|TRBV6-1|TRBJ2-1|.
CASSEIDSYNEQFF
TGTGCCAGCAGTGAAATCGACAGTTACAATGAGCAGTTCTTC
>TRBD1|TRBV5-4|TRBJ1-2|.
CASSSGQGRYGYTF
TGTGCCAGCAGCTCCGGACAGGGTCGCTATGGCTACACCTTC
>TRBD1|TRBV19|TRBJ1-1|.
CASSDHDRGTEAFF
TGTGCCAGTAGCGATCACGACAGGGGTACTGAAGCTTTCTTT
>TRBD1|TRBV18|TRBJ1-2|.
CASSPLSTGGPYGYTF
TGTGCCAGCTCACCACTATCGACAGGGGGCCCCTATGGCTACACCTTC
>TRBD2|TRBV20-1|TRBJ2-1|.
CSASRREGLGNEQFF
TGCAGTGCTAGTAGGCGGGAGGGTCTGGGTAATGAGCAGTTCTTC
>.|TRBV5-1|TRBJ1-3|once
CASSLEQGNTIYF
TGCGCCAGCAGCTTGGAACAGGGAAACACCATATATTTT
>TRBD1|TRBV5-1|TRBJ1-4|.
CASRPADRVEGANEKLFF
TGCGCCAGCAGGCCGGCTGACAGGGTGGAAGGGGCTAATGAAAAACTGTTTTTT
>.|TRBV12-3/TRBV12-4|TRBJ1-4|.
CASSLSPREKLFF
TGTGCCAGCAGTTTATCACCGAGGGAAAAACTGTTTTTT
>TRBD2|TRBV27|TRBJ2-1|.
CASSMRTSGGHNEQFF
TGTGCCAGCAGTATGCGGACTAGCGGGGGCCACAATGAGCAGTTCTTC
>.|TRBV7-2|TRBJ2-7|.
CASSQGQGGYEQYF
TGTGCCAGCAGCCAAGGACAGGGAGGGTACGAGCAGTACTTC
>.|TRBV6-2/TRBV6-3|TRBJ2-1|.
CASSYNANYNEQFF
TGTGCCAGCAGTTACAACGCGAACTACAATGAGCAGTTCTTC
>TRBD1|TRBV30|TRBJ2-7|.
CAWSVSRTGNREQYF
TGTGCCTGGAGTGTATCCCGGACAGGGAACCGCGAGCAGTACTTC
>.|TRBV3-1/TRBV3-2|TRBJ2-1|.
CASSQGRGGLVGEQFF
TGTGCCAGCAGCCAAGGGAGGGGGGGCCTAGTAGGTGAGCAGTTCTTC
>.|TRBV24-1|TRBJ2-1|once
CATSDSRLGDYNEQFF
TGTGCCACCAGTGATTCCCGCCTCGGGGATTACAATGAGCAGTTCTTC
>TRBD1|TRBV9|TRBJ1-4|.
CASSTGTGEEEKLFF
TGTGCCAGCAGCACTGGGACAGGGGAGGAAGAAAAACTGTTTTTT
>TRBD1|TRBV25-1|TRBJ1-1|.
CASSNRTGRLNTEAFF
TGTGCCAGCAGTAATAGGACAGGGCGCTTGAACACTGAAGCTTTCTTT
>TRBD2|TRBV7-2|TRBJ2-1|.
CASSLALSSGVYNEQFF
TGTGCCAGCAGCTTAGCGCTGTCTAGCGGGGTTTACAATGAGCAGTTCTTC
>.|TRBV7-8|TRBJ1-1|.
CASSFRTLNTEAFF
TGTGCCAGCAGCTTCCGAACATTGAACACTGAAGCTTTCTTT
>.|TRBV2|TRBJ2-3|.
CASSGLGLFPPDTQYF
TGTGCCAGCAGTGGATTGGGGCTCTTCCCCCCAGATACGCAGTATTTT
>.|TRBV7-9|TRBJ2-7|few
CASSFQLEVGEQYF
TGTGCCAGCAGCTTTCAGCTGGAGGTTGGCGAGCAGTACTTC
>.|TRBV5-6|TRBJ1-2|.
CASSLVDMRGYTF
TGTGCCAGCAGCTTGGTGGACATGCGGGGCTACACCTTC
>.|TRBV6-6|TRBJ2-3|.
CASSYAGLEGTDTQYF
TGTGCCAGCAGTTACGCAGGGCTGGAAGGCACAGATACGCAGTATTTT
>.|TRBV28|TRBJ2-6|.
CASRQLQLSGANVLTF
TGTGCCAGCAGGCAGTTACAGCTCTCTGGGGCCAACGTCCTGACTTTC
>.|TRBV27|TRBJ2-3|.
CASPTRQNTDTQYF
TGTGCCAGCCCGACACGACAGAACACAGATACGCAGTATTTT
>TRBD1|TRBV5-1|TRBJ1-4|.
CASSWGDRDEKLFF
TGCGCCAGCAGCTGGGGGGACAGGGATGAAAAACTGTTTTTT
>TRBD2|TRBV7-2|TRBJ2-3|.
CASSPGLAGDGTDTQYF
TGTGCCAGCAGCCCCGGACTAGCGGGAGACGGCACAGATACGCAGTATTTT
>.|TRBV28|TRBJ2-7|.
CASSLGAGEQYF
TGTGCCAGCAGTTTAGGGGCAGGGGAGCAGTACTTC
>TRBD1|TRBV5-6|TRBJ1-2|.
CASSSLTGGRGSNGYTF
TGTGCCAGCAGCTCCCTCACAGGGGGACGGGGAAGTAATGGCTACACCTTC
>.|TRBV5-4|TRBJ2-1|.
CASSLAKLRSSYNEQFF
TGTGCCAGCAGCTTGGCCAAACTCCGGAGCTCCTACAATGAGCAGTTCTTC
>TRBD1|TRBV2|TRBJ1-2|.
CASSEGTGNYGYTF
TGTGCCAGCAGTGAAGGGACAGGGAATTATGGCTACACCTTC
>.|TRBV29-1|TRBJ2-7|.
CSVVPSSYEQYF
TGCAGCGTTGTGCCTAGCTCCTACGAGCAGTACTTC
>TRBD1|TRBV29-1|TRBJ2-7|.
CSVAGDRLEQYF
TGCAGCGTTGCCGGGGACAGGTTGGAGCAGTACTTC
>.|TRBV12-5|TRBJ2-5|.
CASATTGRETQYF
TGTGCTAGTGCCACAACTGGGCGAGAGACCCAGTACTTC
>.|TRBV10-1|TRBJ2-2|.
CASRIGQFTGELFF
TGCGCCAGCAGAATCGGACAGTTCACCGGGGAGCTGTTTTTT
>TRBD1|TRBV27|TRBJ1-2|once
CASSFKGGAGYGYTF
TGTGCCAGCAGTTTCAAAGGGGGCGCAGGTTATGGCTACACCTTC
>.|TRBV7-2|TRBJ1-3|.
CASSYRGLSGNTIYF
TGTGCCAGCAGCTATCGGGGACTCTCTGGAAACACCATATATTTT
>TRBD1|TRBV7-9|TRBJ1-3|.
CASSQHRGSSGNTIYF
TGTGCCAGCAGTCAACACAGGGGTAGCTCTGGAAACACCATATATTTT
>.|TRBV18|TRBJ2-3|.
CASSPSSTDTQYF
TGTGCCAGCTCACCTTCCTCGACAGATACGCAGTATTTT
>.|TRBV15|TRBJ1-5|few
CATSAGTSLGNQPQHF
TGTGCCACCAGCGCGGGGACCTCCCTCGGCAATCAGCCCCAGCATTTT
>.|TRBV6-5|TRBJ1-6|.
CASSLQGYNSPLHF
TGTGCCAGCAGCCTACAGGGTTATAATTCACCCCTCCACTTT
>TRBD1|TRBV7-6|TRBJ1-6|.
CASSRTGGNSPLHF
TGTGCCAGCAGCCGGACAGGGGGGAATTCACCCCTCCACTTT
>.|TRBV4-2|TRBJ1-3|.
CASKQFTSSGNTIYF
TGTGCCAGCAAACAGTTTACAAGCTCCGGAAACACCATATATTTT
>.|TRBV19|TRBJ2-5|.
CASSIGRGVQETQYF
TGTGCCAGTAGTATAGGCAGGGGGGTGCAAGAGACCCAGTACTTC
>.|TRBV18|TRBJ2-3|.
CASSPGSERTDTQYF
TGTGCCAGCTCACCCGGTAGCGAGCGCACAGATACGCAGTATTTT